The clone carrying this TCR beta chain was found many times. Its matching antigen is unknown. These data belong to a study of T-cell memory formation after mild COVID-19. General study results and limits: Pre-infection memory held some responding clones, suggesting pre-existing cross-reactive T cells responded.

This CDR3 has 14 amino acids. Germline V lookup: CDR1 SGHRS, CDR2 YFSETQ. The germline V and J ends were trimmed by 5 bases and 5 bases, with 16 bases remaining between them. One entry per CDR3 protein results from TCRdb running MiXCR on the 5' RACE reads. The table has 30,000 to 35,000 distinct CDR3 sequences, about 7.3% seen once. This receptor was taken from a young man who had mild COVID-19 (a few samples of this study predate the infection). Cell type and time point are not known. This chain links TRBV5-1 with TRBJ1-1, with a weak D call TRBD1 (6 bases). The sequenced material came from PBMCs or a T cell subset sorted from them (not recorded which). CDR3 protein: CASRSLQGRTEAFF. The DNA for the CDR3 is TGCGCCAGCAGATCCCTACAGGGTAGGACTGAAGCTTTCTTT.